A selection of T cell receptor beta chains follows, all from one sample in a study of T cell responses to AZD1222 COVID-19 vaccine. Sequenced by immunoSEQ multiplex PCR; TCRdb stores in-frame clones only, minus some. The sample carries about 170,000 clones, around 90% recorded once. Here the sequenced sample was peripheral blood, taken on day 0 of AZD1222 vaccination. These receptors came from an adult in good health. CDR3s leave out the opening cysteine and the closing phenylalanine or tryptophan. D genes are given only for firm matches. Clone size is stated in some rows and not others, as once, few, many or a class when expanded.

>.|TRBJ2-3|.|TRBV5-6
ASSALGGWMTDTQY
>.|TRBJ2-7|.|TRBV19
ASSIRTTYEQY
>.|TRBJ1-1|.|TRBV6-5
ASSYSIDEAF
>.|TRBJ2-3|TRBD2|TRBV30
AWSASGRSTDTQY
>.|TRBJ2-3|.|TRBV24-1
ATSDGGTDTQY
>.|TRBJ1-6|TRBD1|TRBV5-6
ASSLGQGGRSPLH
>.|TRBJ1-5|TRBD1|TRBV27
ASSSIPGTGLRQPQH
>.|TRBJ2-1|.|TRBV11-3
ASSLAQGNEQF
>.|TRBJ1-1|.|TRBV30
AWSEGGWNTEAF
>once|TRBJ1-1|.|TRBV6-5
ASRIGGNTEAF
>.|TRBJ2-1|.|TRBV23-1
ASSQSGGYNEQF
>.|TRBJ2-7|.|TRBV6-1
ASSEGGPYEQY
>.|TRBJ2-1|.|TRBV7-6
ASSLAEARSYNEQF
>.|TRBJ2-7|.|TRBV9
ASSPTGSSYEQY
>.|TRBJ1-6|.|TRBV6-6
ASSRRPPGPNNSPLH
>.|TRBJ2-1|.|TRBV7-8
ASSLAVLRYNEQF
>.|TRBJ1-2|TRBD1|TRBV6-1
ASSEPGQGSQGYT
>few|TRBJ1-5|.|TRBV6-5
ASSYSMGGNQPQH
>.|TRBJ1-1|.|TRBV9
ASSVSSENTEAF
>.|TRBJ2-1|TRBD2|TRBV3-1/TRBV3-2
ASSQGTSGRNEQF
>.|TRBJ1-1|.|TRBV19
ASSIVGTNTEAF
>.|TRBJ1-1|TRBD1|TRBV3-1/TRBV3-2
ASSQGTLTGVNTEAF
>.|TRBJ2-7|TRBD2|TRBV29-1
SVEGSGSGAPYEQY
>.|TRBJ1-1|.|TRBV6-2/TRBV6-3
ASSLPVREAF
>.|TRBJ2-7|TRBD2|TRBV5-5
ASSEGLAGSSYEQY
>.|TRBJ1-2|TRBD1|TRBV7-9
ASSLEGRGEGYT
>.|TRBJ2-1|TRBD2|TRBV4-1
ASSQDRSGRASEQF
>.|TRBJ1-5|.|TRBV12-5
ASGRGASNQPQH
>.|TRBJ1-3|TRBD1|TRBV2
ASTADRVGNTIY
>.|TRBJ2-1|TRBD2|TRBV14
ASSPPGLAYNEQF
>once|TRBJ1-3|.|TRBV7-8
ASSLGTPSGNTIY
>.|TRBJ2-6|.|TRBV2
ASSEGAFSGANVLT
>.|TRBJ1-1|.|TRBV19
ASSSPLPGGNTEAF
>.|TRBJ2-7|.|TRBV27
ASSLQATYEQY
>.|TRBJ2-3|.|TRBV11-3
ASSLGGPPSPRTDTQY
>.|TRBJ1-1|.|TRBV12-3/TRBV12-4
ASSLGQGALAF
>.|TRBJ2-3|.|TRBV13
ASSGHTQY
>.|TRBJ2-1|TRBD2|TRBV11-3
ASSLELAGVAEQF
>.|TRBJ2-1|.|TRBV2
ASRTNNEQF
>.|TRBJ2-3|.|TRBV29-1
SVEGRDTQY
>.|TRBJ2-3|TRBD2|TRBV18
ASSSLVAGGSTDTQY